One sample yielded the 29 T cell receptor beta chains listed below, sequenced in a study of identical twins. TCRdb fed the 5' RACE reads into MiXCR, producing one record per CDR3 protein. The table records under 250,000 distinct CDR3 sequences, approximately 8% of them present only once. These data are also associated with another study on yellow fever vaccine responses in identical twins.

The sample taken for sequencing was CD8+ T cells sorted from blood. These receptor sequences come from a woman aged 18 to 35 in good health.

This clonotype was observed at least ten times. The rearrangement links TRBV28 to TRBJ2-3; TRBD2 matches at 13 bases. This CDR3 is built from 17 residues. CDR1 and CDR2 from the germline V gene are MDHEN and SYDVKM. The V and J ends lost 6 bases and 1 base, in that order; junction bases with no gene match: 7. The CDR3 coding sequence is TGTGCCAGCAGCCCCACAGGACTAGCGGGGGGCACAGATACGCAGTATTTT. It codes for CASSPTGLAGGTDTQYF.

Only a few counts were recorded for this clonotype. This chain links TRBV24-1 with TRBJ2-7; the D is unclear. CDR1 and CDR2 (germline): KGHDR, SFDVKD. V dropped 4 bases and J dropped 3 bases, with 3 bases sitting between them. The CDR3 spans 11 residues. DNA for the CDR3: TGTGCCACCAGTGAGGGCTACGAGCAGTACTTC. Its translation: CATSEGYEQYF.

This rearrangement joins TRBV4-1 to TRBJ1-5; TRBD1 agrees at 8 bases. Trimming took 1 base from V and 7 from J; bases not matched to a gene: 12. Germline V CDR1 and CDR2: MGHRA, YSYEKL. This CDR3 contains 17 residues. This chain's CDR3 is CASSQGIGQGRDQPQHF. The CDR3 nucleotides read TGCGCCAGCAGCCAAGGCATAGGACAGGGTAGAGACCAGCCCCAGCATTTT.

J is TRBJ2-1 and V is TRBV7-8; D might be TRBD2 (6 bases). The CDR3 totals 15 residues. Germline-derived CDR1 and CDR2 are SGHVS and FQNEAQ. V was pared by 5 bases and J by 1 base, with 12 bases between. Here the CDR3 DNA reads TGTGCCAGCAGCGAGCTGGGGGGATCCTACAATGAGCAGTTCTTC. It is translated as CASSELGGSYNEQFF.

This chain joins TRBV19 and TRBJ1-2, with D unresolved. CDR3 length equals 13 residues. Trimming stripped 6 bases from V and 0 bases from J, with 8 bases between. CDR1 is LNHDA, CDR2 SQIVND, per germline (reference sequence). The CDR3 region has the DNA TGTGCCAGTAGATCTTCTGCTAACTATGGCTACACCTTC. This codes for CASRSSANYGYTF.

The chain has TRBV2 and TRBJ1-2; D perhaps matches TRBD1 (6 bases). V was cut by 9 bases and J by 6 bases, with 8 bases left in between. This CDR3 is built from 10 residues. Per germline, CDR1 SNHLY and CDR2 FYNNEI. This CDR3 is CARTGDGYTF. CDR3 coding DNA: TGTGCCAGGACAGGCGATGGCTACACCTTC.

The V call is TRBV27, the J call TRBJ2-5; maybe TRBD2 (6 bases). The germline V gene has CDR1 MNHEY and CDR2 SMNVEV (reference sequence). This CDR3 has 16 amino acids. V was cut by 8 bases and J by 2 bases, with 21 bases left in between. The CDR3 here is CASSWAPGTPQETQYF. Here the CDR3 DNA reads TGTGCCAGCTCCTGGGCCCCCGGGACTCCTCAAGAGACCCAGTACTTC.

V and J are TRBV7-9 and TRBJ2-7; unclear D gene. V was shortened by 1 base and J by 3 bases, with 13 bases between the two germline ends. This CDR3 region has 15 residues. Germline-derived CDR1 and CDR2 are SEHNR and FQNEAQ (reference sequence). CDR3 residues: CASSLDPGSYYEQYF. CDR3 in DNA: TGTGCCAGCAGCTTAGATCCGGGCTCCTACTACGAGCAGTACTTC.

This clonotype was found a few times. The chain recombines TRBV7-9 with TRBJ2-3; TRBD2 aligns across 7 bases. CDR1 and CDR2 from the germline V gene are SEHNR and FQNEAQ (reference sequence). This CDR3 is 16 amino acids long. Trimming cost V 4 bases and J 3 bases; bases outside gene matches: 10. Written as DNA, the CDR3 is TGTGCCAGCAGCTCGACACGCGGGAGTCTAACAGATACGCAGTATTTT. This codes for CASSSTRGSLTDTQYF.

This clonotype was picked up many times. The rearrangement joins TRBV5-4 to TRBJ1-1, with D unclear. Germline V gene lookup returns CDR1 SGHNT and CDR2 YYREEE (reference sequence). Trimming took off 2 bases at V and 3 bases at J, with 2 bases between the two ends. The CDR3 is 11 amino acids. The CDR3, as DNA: TGTGCCAGCAGCTTCCACACTGAAGCTTTCTTT. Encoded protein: CASSFHTEAFF.

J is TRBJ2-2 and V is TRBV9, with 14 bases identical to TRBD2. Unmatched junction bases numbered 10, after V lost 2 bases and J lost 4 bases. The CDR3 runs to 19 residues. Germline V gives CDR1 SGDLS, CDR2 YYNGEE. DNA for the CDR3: TGTGCCAGCAGCGTCAGACTAGCGGGAGGGCCTGGGGGCACCGGGGAGCTGTTTTTT. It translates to CASSVRLAGGPGGTGELFF.

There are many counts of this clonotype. As DNA, the CDR3 is TGTGCCAGCAGTCCATCGGGGGGGAGACGGACGGATACGCAGTATTTT. Its protein is CASSPSGGRRTDTQYF. V gene TRBV27 combines with J gene TRBJ2-3; 8 positions agree with TRBD2. In germline, CDR1 is MNHEY, CDR2 SMNVEV (reference sequence). The CDR3 totals 16 residues. The V and J ends lost 5 bases and 6 bases, in that order; junction bases with no gene match: 13.

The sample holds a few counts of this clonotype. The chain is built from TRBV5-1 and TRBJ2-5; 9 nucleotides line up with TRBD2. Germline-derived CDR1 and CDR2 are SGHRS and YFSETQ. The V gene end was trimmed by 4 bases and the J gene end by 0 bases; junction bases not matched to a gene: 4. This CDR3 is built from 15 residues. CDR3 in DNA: TGCGCCAGCAGCAGTTTAGCGGGGGACCAAGAGACCCAGTACTTC. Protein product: CASSSLAGDQETQYF.

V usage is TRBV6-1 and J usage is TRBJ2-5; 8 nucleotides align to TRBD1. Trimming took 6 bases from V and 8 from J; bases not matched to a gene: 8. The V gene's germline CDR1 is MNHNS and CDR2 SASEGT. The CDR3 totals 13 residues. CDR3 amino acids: CASSLGQGATQYF. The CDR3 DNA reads TGTGCCAGCAGCCTCGGACAGGGCGCCACCCAGTACTTC.

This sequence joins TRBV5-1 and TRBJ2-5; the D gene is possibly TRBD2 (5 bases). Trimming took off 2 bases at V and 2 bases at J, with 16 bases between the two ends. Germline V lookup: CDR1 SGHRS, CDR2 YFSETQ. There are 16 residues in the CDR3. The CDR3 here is CASSFGLYYKQETQYF. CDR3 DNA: TGCGCCAGCAGCTTTGGACTCTACTACAAACAAGAGACCCAGTACTTC.

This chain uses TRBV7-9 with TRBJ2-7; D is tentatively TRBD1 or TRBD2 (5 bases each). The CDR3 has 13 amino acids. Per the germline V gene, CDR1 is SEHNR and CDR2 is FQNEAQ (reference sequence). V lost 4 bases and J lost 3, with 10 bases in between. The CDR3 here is CASSSQGDYEQYF. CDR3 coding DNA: TGTGCCAGCAGCTCCCAGGGAGACTACGAGCAGTACTTC.

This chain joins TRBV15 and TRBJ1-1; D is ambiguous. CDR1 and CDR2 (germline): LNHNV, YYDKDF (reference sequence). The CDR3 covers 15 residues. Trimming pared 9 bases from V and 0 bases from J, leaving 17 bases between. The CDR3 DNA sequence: TGTGCCACGAGCTCAGGTCTTGGCCTGAACACTGAAGCTTTCTTT. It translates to CATSSGLGLNTEAFF.

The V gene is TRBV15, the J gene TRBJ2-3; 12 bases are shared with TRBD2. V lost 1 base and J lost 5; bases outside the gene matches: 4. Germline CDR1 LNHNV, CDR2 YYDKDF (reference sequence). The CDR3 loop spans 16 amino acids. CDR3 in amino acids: CATSRGTSGGIDTQYF. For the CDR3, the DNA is TGTGCCACCAGCAGAGGAACTAGCGGGGGGATAGATACGCAGTATTTT.

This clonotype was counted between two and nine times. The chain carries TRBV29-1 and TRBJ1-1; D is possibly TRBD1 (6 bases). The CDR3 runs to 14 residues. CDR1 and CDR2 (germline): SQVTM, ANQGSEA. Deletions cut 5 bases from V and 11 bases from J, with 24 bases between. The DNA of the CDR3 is TGCAGCGTTCCAGAGAGGGTCCAGGGTAGGGGGGCTTTCTTT. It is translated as CSVPERVQGRGAFF. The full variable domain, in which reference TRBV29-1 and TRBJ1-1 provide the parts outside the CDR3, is SAVISQKPSRDICQRGTSLTIQCQVDSQVTMMFWYRQQPGQSLTLIATANQGSEATYESGFVIDKFPISRPNLTFSTLTVSNMSPEDSSIYLCSVPERVQGRGAFFGQGTRLTVV.

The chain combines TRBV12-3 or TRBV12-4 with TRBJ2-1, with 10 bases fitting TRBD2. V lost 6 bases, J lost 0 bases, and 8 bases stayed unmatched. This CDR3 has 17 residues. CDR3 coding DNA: TGTGCCAGCAGCAGAACTAGCGGGGTACACTCCTACAATGAGCAGTTCTTC. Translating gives CASSRTSGVHSYNEQFF.

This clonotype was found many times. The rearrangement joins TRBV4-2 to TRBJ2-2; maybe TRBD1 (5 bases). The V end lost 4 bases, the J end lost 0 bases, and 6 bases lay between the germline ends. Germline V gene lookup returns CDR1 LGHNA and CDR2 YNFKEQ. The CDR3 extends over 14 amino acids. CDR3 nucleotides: TGTGCCAGCAGCCCCAGGGCGAACACCGGGGAGCTGTTTTTT. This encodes CASSPRANTGELFF.

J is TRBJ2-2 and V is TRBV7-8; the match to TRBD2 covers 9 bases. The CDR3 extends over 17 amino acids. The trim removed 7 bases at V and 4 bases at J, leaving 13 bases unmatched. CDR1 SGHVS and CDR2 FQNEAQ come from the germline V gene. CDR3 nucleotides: TGTGCCAGCATCCCTACTACTCTAGCGGGACTCACCGGGGAGCTGTTTTTT. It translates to CASIPTTLAGLTGELFF.

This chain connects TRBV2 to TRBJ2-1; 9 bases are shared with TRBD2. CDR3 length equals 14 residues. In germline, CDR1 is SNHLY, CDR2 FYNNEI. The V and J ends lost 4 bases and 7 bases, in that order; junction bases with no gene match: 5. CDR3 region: CASSVSGSGNEQFF. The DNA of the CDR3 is TGTGCCAGCAGTGTTAGCGGGAGCGGGAATGAGCAGTTCTTC. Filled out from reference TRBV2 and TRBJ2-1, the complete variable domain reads EPEVTQTPSHQVTQMGQEVILRCVPISNHLYFYWYRQILGQKVEFLVSFYNNEISEKSEIFDDQFSVERPDGSNFTLKIRSTKLEDSAMYFCASSVSGSGNEQFFGPGTRLTVL.

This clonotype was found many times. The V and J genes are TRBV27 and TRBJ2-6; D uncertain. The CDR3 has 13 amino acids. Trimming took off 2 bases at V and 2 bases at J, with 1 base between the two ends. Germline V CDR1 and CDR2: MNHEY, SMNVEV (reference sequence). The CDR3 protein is CASSLTGANVLTF. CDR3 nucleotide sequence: TGTGCCAGCAGTTTAACTGGGGCCAACGTCCTGACTTTC.

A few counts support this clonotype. The CDR3 protein is CATAGAGEPYQEQYF. DNA of the CDR3: TGTGCCACCGCAGGGGCCGGCGAGCCATACCAGGAGCAGTACTTC. The chain employs TRBV24-1 and TRBJ2-7; D is perhaps TRBD1 (6 bases). V dropped 9 bases and J dropped 7 bases, with 24 bases sitting between them. The CDR3 spans 15 residues. Per the germline V gene, CDR1 is KGHDR and CDR2 is SFDVKD.

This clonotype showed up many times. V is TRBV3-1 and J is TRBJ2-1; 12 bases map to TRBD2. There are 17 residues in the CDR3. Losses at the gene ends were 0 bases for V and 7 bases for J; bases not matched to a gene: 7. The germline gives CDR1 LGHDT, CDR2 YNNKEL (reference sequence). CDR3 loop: CASSQDWLAGGRNEQFF. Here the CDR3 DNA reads TGTGCCAGCAGCCAAGATTGGCTAGCGGGAGGGAGAAATGAGCAGTTCTTC.

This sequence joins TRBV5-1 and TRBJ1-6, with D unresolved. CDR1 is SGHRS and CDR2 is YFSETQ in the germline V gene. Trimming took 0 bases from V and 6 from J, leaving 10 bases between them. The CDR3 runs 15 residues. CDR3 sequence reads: CASSLDAAVNSPLHF. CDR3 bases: TGCGCCAGCAGCTTGGATGCGGCCGTTAATTCACCCCTCCACTTT.

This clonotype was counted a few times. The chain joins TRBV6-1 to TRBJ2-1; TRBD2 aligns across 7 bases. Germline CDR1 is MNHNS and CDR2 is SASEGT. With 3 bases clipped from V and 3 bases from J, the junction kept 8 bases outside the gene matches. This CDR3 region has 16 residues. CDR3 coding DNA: TGTGCCAGCAGTGATTTTGCGGGGGAATTCTACAATGAGCAGTTCTTC. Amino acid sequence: CASSDFAGEFYNEQFF.

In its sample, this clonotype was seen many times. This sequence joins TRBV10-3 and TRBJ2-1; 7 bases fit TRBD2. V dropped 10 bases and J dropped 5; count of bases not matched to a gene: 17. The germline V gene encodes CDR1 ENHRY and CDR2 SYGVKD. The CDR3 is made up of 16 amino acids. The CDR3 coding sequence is TGTGCCACTTCGGGGAGGGAGAGGGTAAAAGACAATGAGCAGTTCTTC. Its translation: CATSGRERVKDNEQFF.